Presented here are 3 T cell receptor beta chains from one specimen sequenced in a study of cytomegalovirus exposure and HLA in healthy donors (dated by TCRdb to 2016 to 2017). The library came from the immunoSEQ multiplex PCR assay. For the multiplex PCR, a mixture combining 60 forward primers for TCR Vbeta segments and 13 reverse primers for TCR Jbeta segments was used. Held by TCRdb, this immuneACCESS table contains in-frame sequences only and omits some clones. Under half of the omission traces to an unresolved V gene where checked; the cause of the rest is unknown. For this sample the table gives fewer than 140,000 clones, of which 75% were detected only once. The ten largest clones take up about 2.3% of the sample. Source material: PBMCs. The receptor set was obtained from a middle-aged man in good health and CMV-seronegative.

This chain links TRBV2 with TRBJ2-7, with D tentatively TRBD1 (6 bases). This CDR3 has 14 amino acids. V was trimmed by 3 bases and J by 3 bases, leaving 12 bases between them. Germline V lookup: CDR1 SNHLY, CDR2 FYNNEI. The CDR3 bases are TGTGCCAGCAGTGACAACAGGGTGAGCTACGAGCAGTACTTC. Its translation is CASSDNRVSYEQYF.

The rearrangement uses TRBV19 and TRBJ1-2; 9 bases fit TRBD1. Looked up from germline, CDR1 is LNHDA and CDR2 is SQIVND (reference sequence). The junction had 7 bases not matched to a gene; V was cut back by 4 bases and J by 1 base. CDR3 length: 16 amino acids. CDR3 nucleotide sequence: TGTGCCAGTAGTACCTGGACAGGGGACGATAACTATGGCTACACCTTC. Its protein is CASSTWTGDDNYGYTF.

This clone was counted once. V is TRBV5-1 and J is TRBJ1-2, with D tentatively TRBD1 (6 bases). The CDR3 extends over 16 amino acids. Germline CDR1 and CDR2: SGHRS and YFSETQ. The V and J ends lost 4 bases and 7 bases respectively, with 23 bases between them. DNA of the CDR3: TGCGCCAGCAGCAGCGCCTGGGACACGACCCCTTCTGGCTACACCTTC. Translating it yields CASSSAWDTTPSGYTF.